Given below is one TCR beta chain in context. Antigen unknown. A second about 7 to 12 cycle PCR used barcoded and J-beta primers. The yield of each sample was at least 2.5 million CDR3-containing paired-end reads. TCRdb ran MiXCR on the 5' RACE reads and lists one entry per CDR3 protein. In the table there are 730,000 or so distinct CDR3 sequences, approximately 39% of which are singletons. Individuals who donated were healthy Caucasians from Russia aged roughly 6 to 100. This CDR3 has 13 residues. V shed 5 bases, J shed 10 bases, and the junction held 7 bases outside the gene matches. CDR1 and CDR2 from the germline V gene are SGHTA and FQGTGA. The sample originates from a study of blood T cells in healthy people across ages. Study-wide findings and caveats: Diversity was higher, and naive CD4+ cells more numerous, in long-lived donors than in aged donors. For the donors, CMV status was unknown and possibly confounded expanded clonotype changes.

The V gene is TRBV7-3, the J gene TRBJ2-1, with TRBD1 identical over 8 bases. This TCR derives from a woman in her fifties or sixties in good health. Sequenced input: blood. The CDR3 bases are TGTGCCAGCAGCCTACAGGGGGGTGGGGAGCAGTTCTTC. Translated, it gives CASSLQGGGEQFF.